The sequence of this TCR beta chain was determined in a study of T cells in Graves' hyperthyroidism and ophthalmopathy. General study findings and limits: Clonotypes that were expanded in thyroid above 0.001 mostly appeared in blood too. With a median lead of about 6.9 months before onset, the model predicted ophthalmopathy.

The germline V gene has CDR1 SGHTA and CDR2 FQGTGA. This CDR3 has 17 amino acids. The V and J ends lost 1 base and 1 base, in that order; junction bases with no gene match: 3. This clonotype was counted ten times or more. Its antigen is unidentified. What was amplified from RNA transcripts were TCR beta CDR3 regions. The HTBI primer set drove a first-round RT-PCR of the TCR CDR3. Using its own MiXCR run on the multiplex PCR reads, TCRdb lists one record per CDR3 protein. The repertoire holds 500,000 to 800,000 distinct CDR3 sequences, with about 14% as singletons. The cohort's ophthalmopathy patients, a group with duration under 3 months, had a Clinical Activity Score of at least 3 and a NOSPECS grade of at least 4. PBMCs were collected from an approximately 9.4 ml volume of fresh peripheral blood.

Sequences were obtained from blood. This receptor was taken from a woman in her forties or fifties with Graves' ophthalmopathy. This chain connects TRBV7-3 to TRBJ2-1; 11 bases fit TRBD2. Here the CDR3 DNA reads TGTGCCAGCAGCTTAATAGGGACTAGCGGTTCCTACAATGAGCAGTTCTTC. Translation gives CASSLIGTSGSYNEQFF. The entire variable domain, with the rest obtained from reference TRBV7-3 and TRBJ2-1, is as follows: GAGVSQTPSNKVTEKGKYVELRCDPISGHTALYWYRQSLGQGPEFLIYFQGTGAADDSGLPNDRFFAVRPEGSVSTLKIQRTERGDSAVYLCASSLIGTSGSYNEQFFGPGTRLTVL.